Presented here are 32 T cell receptor beta chains from one specimen sequenced in a study of cytomegalovirus exposure and HLA in healthy donors. PCR amplification relied on 60 Vbeta primers (plus 13 Jbeta primers). Here immunoSEQ multiplex PCR was the method, and the copy in TCRdb shows in-frame clones only, minus some. The sample's table shows some 200,000 clones. Specimen: PBMCs. The receptors come from a girl aged 2-9 years in good health and CMV-seropositive.

The gene calls are TRBV27 and TRBJ1-5; D not resolved. Germline V CDR1 and CDR2: MNHEY, SMNVEV (reference sequence). Trimming shortened V by 3 bases and J by 6 bases, and 6 bases separated the two germline ends. This CDR3 region has 12 residues. CDR3 DNA: TGTGCCAGCAGTTTCCTCGGTCAGCCCCAGCATTTT. Translation: CASSFLGQPQHF.

The gene calls are TRBV15 and TRBJ2-1; TRBD2 agrees at 10 bases. CDR1 and CDR2 (germline): LNHNV, YYDKDF (reference sequence). The CDR3 sequence is 17 residues long. V was clipped by 2 bases and J by 7 bases; unmatched bases: 11. The CDR3 region is CATSRSSGRAGINEQFF. CDR3 in DNA: TGTGCCACCAGCAGATCAAGCGGGAGGGCCGGAATAAATGAGCAGTTCTTC.

This chain links TRBV18 with TRBJ2-3; possibly TRBD2 for D (6 bases). The CDR3 length is 19 residues. Germline CDR1 and CDR2: KGHSH and LQKENI. Trimming took off 1 base at V and 2 bases at J, with 22 bases between the two ends. The CDR3 loop reads CASSPLIISSAPVTDTQYF. For the CDR3, the DNA is TGTGCCAGCTCACCACTTATTATATCTAGCGCCCCTGTCACAGATACGCAGTATTTT.

V and J are TRBV6-4 and TRBJ2-1; 9 nucleotides align to TRBD2. This CDR3 spans 15 amino acids. Germline assignment: CDR1 MRHNA and CDR2 SNTAGT. Trimming took 4 bases from V and 5 from J; bases not matched to a gene: 6. The CDR3 nucleotides are TGTGCCAGCAGTGTTGAGACTAGCGGAAACAATGAGCAGTTCTTC. As protein: CASSVETSGNNEQFF.

The chain employs TRBV29-1 and TRBJ2-1, with 8 bases that match TRBD2. CDR3 size: 13 residues. The V gene's germline CDR1 is SQVTM and CDR2 ANQGSEA. CDR3 amino acids: CGLGGTRSSWRFF. The CDR3 DNA reads as TGCGGCTTGGGGGGGACTAGGTCATCATGGCGGTTCTTC.

V is TRBV18 and J is TRBJ2-5; a possible D gene is TRBD1 (6 bases). The DNA end is a closer match to TRBJ2-7, so the J assignment may be wrong. CDR3 length: 15 residues. The germline gives CDR1 KGHSH, CDR2 LQKENI. The CDR3 here is CASSPRDTRSYEQYF. In nucleotides, the CDR3 is TGTGCCAGCTCACCTCGGGACACCCGATCCTACGAGCAGTACTTC.

The chain employs TRBV28 and TRBJ1-1, with D perhaps matching TRBD1 (5 bases). The CDR3 totals 14 residues. The V end lost 4 bases, the J end lost 7 bases, and 16 bases lay between the germline ends. CDR1 MDHEN and CDR2 SYDVKM come from the germline V gene. DNA of the CDR3: TGTGCCAGCAGTTCCCAGGGAATAGGTATTGAAGCTTTCTTT. This translates into CASSSQGIGIEAFF.

The CDR3 nucleotides are TGTGCCAGCAGCTCTGGTCTAGCGGGGAATGAGCAGTTCTTC. Amino acids: CASSSGLAGNEQFF. This chain connects TRBV5-8 to TRBJ2-1, with 9 bases identical to TRBD2. J was trimmed by 7 bases and V by 3 bases; bases with no gene match: 5. CDR3 length equals 14 residues. The V gene's germline CDR1 is SGHTS and CDR2 YDEGEE.

V gene TRBV5-1 combines with J gene TRBJ1-1; D might be TRBD1 (6 bases). V was shortened by 3 bases and J by 1 base, with 10 bases between the two germline ends. The CDR3 has 14 residues. CDR1 and CDR2 from the germline V gene are SGHRS and YFSETQ. As DNA, the CDR3 is TGCGCCAGCAGCTACTTGGACAGGAACACTGAAGCTTTCTTT. It encodes CASSYLDRNTEAFF. Together with reference TRBV5-1 and TRBJ1-1, the CDR3 gives the full variable domain: KAGVTQTPRYLIKTRGQQVTLSCSPISGHRSVSWYQQTPGQGLQFLFEYFSETQRNKGNFPGRFSGRQFSNSRSEMNVSTLELGDSALYLCASSYLDRNTEAFFGQGTRLTVV.

CDR3 DNA sequence: TGTGCCAGTAGTATTGTTGTAACAGATACGCAGTATTTT. It codes for CASSIVVTDTQYF. The rearrangement links TRBV19 to TRBJ2-3; no clear D gene. V was shortened by 3 bases and J by 3 bases, with 7 bases between the two germline ends. The CDR3 contains 13 residues. CDR1 and CDR2 (germline): LNHDA, SQIVND (reference sequence).

V is TRBV5-4 and J is TRBJ2-7; tentatively, D is TRBD2 (5 bases). CDR1 and CDR2 (germline): SGHNT, YYREEE (reference sequence). Trimming cost V 0 bases and J 7 bases, with 11 bases left between them. This CDR3 is built from 13 residues. The CDR3 loop is CASSLGGSGEQYF. CDR3 bases: TGTGCCAGCAGCTTGGGTGGTTCGGGGGAGCAGTACTTC.

The rearrangement joins TRBV7-6 to TRBJ1-1; 9 nucleotides agree with TRBD1. V shed 5 bases and J 4 bases; nucleotides not matched to a gene: 8. CDR3 size: 15 residues. Germline V gene lookup returns CDR1 SGHVS and CDR2 FNYEAQ. As DNA, the CDR3 is TGTGCCAGCAGCCCCACAGGGGGCTCGAGCACTGAAGCTTTCTTT. Amino acid sequence: CASSPTGGSSTEAFF.

V usage is TRBV28 and J usage is TRBJ1-2, with D possibly being TRBD1 (5 bases). The CDR3 consists of 15 residues. Germline loops: CDR1 MDHEN, CDR2 SYDVKM. V lost 5 bases to trimming and J lost 0 bases, with 13 bases between them. The CDR3 coding sequence is TGTGCCAGCAGTCCGACAGTAGTTGCTAACTATGGCTACACCTTC. It specifies CASSPTVVANYGYTF.

The gene calls are TRBV6-5 and TRBJ2-2; the D gene is possibly TRBD1 (5 bases). The CDR3 loop spans 13 amino acids. Trimming took 11 bases from V and 0 from J, leaving 10 bases between them. CDR1 is MNHEY, CDR2 SVGAGI, per germline. In DNA form, the CDR3 reads TGTGCCGTACAGGTGACGAACACCGGGGAGCTGTTTTTT. This gives the protein CAVQVTNTGELFF.

This chain connects TRBV5-4 to TRBJ2-5; tentatively, D is TRBD2 (5 bases). Germline CDR1 and CDR2: SGHNT and YYREEE (reference sequence). CDR3 length equals 14 residues. V was clipped by 2 bases and J by 5 bases, with 13 bases between them. The CDR3 DNA reads TGTGCCAGCAGCTTCCTAGGGAGTGGGGAGACCCAGTACTTC. Translation gives CASSFLGSGETQYF.

The chain uses TRBV19 and TRBJ2-7; TRBD1 matches at 9 bases. Unmatched junction bases numbered 3, after V lost 7 bases and J lost 2 bases. Germline V gene data show CDR1 as LNHDA and CDR2 as SQIVND (reference sequence). The CDR3 sequence is 13 residues long. CDR3 sequence: CASNTGGAYEQYF. CDR3 in DNA: TGTGCCAGTAACACAGGGGGCGCCTACGAGCAGTACTTC.

The chain uses TRBV6-5 and TRBJ2-7, with 7 nucleotides matching TRBD1. Germline lookup yields CDR1 MNHEY and CDR2 SVGAGI. V trimming: 4 bases; J trimming: 3 bases; junction bases outside the gene matches: 9. The CDR3 is 15 amino acids. CDR3 DNA sequence: TGTGCCAGCAGTTTATTCCGGGACAGCAACTACGAGCAGTACTTC. It specifies CASSLFRDSNYEQYF.

This sequence joins TRBV2 and TRBJ1-1; 9 bases line up with TRBD1. V lost 5 bases to trimming and J lost 3 bases; unmatched junction nucleotides: 1. CDR1 SNHLY and CDR2 FYNNEI come from the germline V gene. The CDR3 length is 13 residues. CDR3 sequence (DNA): TGTGCCAGCAGTTGGGACAGGGACACTGAAGCTTTCTTT. Protein product: CASSWDRDTEAFF. The full variable domain, with the rest looked up from reference TRBV2 and TRBJ1-1, is EPEVTQTPSHQVTQMGQEVILRCVPISNHLYFYWYRQILGQKVEFLVSFYNNEISEKSEIFDDQFSVERPDGSNFTLKIRSTKLEDSAMYFCASSWDRDTEAFFGQGTRLTVV.

V gene TRBV6-4 combines with J gene TRBJ1-2; TRBD1 might be the D (5 bases). Germline V gene lookup returns CDR1 MRHNA and CDR2 SNTAGT. There are 15 residues in the CDR3. V shed 5 bases and J shed 6 bases, with 19 bases lying between them. This chain's CDR3 is CASSMTQGGGNGYTF. For the CDR3, the DNA is TGTGCCAGCAGTATGACTCAGGGAGGAGGTAATGGCTACACCTTC.

The chain recombines TRBV7-2 with TRBJ1-1, with 7 bases identical to TRBD1. There are 14 residues in the CDR3. Germline CDR1 SGHTA, CDR2 FQGNSA. The V segment lost 2 bases and the J segment 8 bases; nucleotides outside the gene matches: 8. The CDR3 is CASSLLGGTVEAFF. CDR3 in DNA: TGTGCCAGCAGCTTATTGGGCGGGACAGTAGAAGCTTTCTTT. Full variable domain (remainder filled in from reference TRBV7-2 and TRBJ1-1): GAGVSQSPSNKVTEKGKDVELRCDPISGHTALYWYRQSLGQGLEFLIYFQGNSAPDKSGLPSDRFSAERTGGSVSTLTIQRTQQEDSAVYLCASSLLGGTVEAFFGQGTRLTVV.

With respect to this clone: The same CDR3 is also encoded by other DNA sequences in this sample. The chain combines TRBV19 with TRBJ2-3; D gene uncertain. The CDR3 length is 12 residues. The germline V gene encodes CDR1 LNHDA and CDR2 SQIVND (reference sequence). Trimming removed 6 bases from V and 0 bases from J, with 4 bases in between. CDR3 DNA: TGTGCCAGTAGCCCAAGCACAGATACGCAGTATTTT. It is translated as CASSPSTDTQYF.

This sequence joins TRBV10-2 and TRBJ2-2; D not resolved. CDR3 length equals 12 residues. Looked up from germline, CDR1 is WSHSY and CDR2 is SAAADI. V was shortened by 6 bases and J by 6 bases, with 8 bases between the two germline ends. CDR3 protein: CASRATPGELFF. CDR3 nucleotides: TGCGCCAGCAGAGCGACCCCCGGGGAGCTGTTTTTT.

The rearrangement joins TRBV10-3 to TRBJ1-2; D remains ambiguous. Germline V gives CDR1 ENHRY, CDR2 SYGVKD. The length of the CDR3 is 13 residues. Trimming stripped 4 bases from V and 8 bases from J, with 14 bases between. The CDR3 reads CAISGEVSRGYTF. The CDR3 DNA reads as TGTGCCATCAGTGGAGAAGTATCTCGGGGCTACACCTTC.

The genes are TRBV7-2 and TRBJ2-1, with TRBD2 identical over 10 bases. V shed 1 base, J shed 2 bases, and the junction held 11 bases outside the gene matches. The V gene's germline CDR1 is SGHTA and CDR2 FQGNSA. This CDR3 is built from 19 residues. The CDR3 here is CASSLESALAGIAYNEQFF. The CDR3 DNA follows: TGTGCCAGCAGCTTAGAATCTGCACTAGCGGGGATAGCCTACAATGAGCAGTTCTTC.

V gene TRBV5-4 combines with J gene TRBJ2-7; 8 bases match TRBD1. CDR1 is SGHNT and CDR2 is YYREEE in the germline V gene (reference sequence). This CDR3 region has 13 residues. V lost 2 bases and J lost 4; bases outside the gene matches: 2. Here the CDR3 DNA reads TGTGCCAGCAGCTTACGGACAGGGTACGAGCAGTACTTC. Its protein product is CASSLRTGYEQYF.

The J gene is TRBJ1-1, the V gene TRBV6-5; 10 bases align to TRBD1. In germline, CDR1 is MNHEY, CDR2 SVGAGI. Trimming at V came to 3 bases and at J to 7 bases, leaving 8 bases not matched to a gene. This CDR3 contains 15 residues. CDR3 nucleotides: TGTGCCAGCAGTTATTGGACAGGGGGAGAGGTTGAAGCTTTCTTT. Amino acid sequence: CASSYWTGGEVEAFF.

The chain recombines TRBV11-2 with TRBJ2-2; 7 positions agree with TRBD2. The V gene's germline CDR1 is SGHAT and CDR2 FQNNGV. V lost 2 bases to trimming and J lost 7 bases; unmatched junction nucleotides: 13. This CDR3 has 17 residues. Here the CDR3 DNA reads TGTGCCAGCAGCTTATCAGCTGGGAGGGCCAAGAGCGGGGAGCTGTTTTTT. It specifies CASSLSAGRAKSGELFF.

The chain links TRBV27 to TRBJ2-7, with a tentative D call TRBD2 (5 bases). This CDR3 region has 14 residues. V gave up 8 bases and J gave up 2 bases, with 16 bases separating them. Germline V gives CDR1 MNHEY, CDR2 SMNVEV (reference sequence). The CDR3 sequence is CASGRQPDTYEQYF. CDR3 coding DNA: TGTGCCAGCGGGAGACAACCGGATACCTACGAGCAGTACTTC.

This chain uses TRBV11-2 with TRBJ2-1; TRBD1 matches 7 bases. Trimming took 0 bases from V and 8 from J; bases not matched to a gene: 1. The CDR3 consists of 13 residues. Germline V gives CDR1 SGHAT, CDR2 FQNNGV. CDR3 sequence (DNA): TGTGCCAGCAGCTTAGATAGGGGGCATGAGCAGTTCTTC. Its protein is CASSLDRGHEQFF.

Frequency places this clone as medium-sized. DNA of the CDR3: TGTGCCAGCAGTCCACTAGTAGACCCCCAAGAGACCCAGTACTTC. Translation: CASSPLVDPQETQYF. This chain links TRBV28 with TRBJ2-5; D possibly corresponds to TRBD2 (5 bases). Trimming took off 5 bases at V and 1 base at J, with 14 bases between the two ends. The length of the CDR3 is 15 residues. Germline CDR1 MDHEN, CDR2 SYDVKM.

As to this clone: The sample carries other DNA sequences with the same CDR3. The chain combines TRBV28 with TRBJ1-1; possibly TRBD1 for D (5 bases). The CDR3 is made up of 14 amino acids. Germline lookup yields CDR1 MDHEN and CDR2 SYDVKM. V dropped 1 base and J dropped 1 base, with 7 bases sitting between them. In DNA form, the CDR3 reads TGTGCCAGCAGTTTATCACAGGAGAACACTGAAGCTTTCTTT. Encoded protein: CASSLSQENTEAFF.

The rearrangement joins TRBV6-1 to TRBJ2-1; 7 bases agree with TRBD2. This CDR3 comprises 17 residues. J gave up 8 bases and V 2 bases, and 15 bases lay outside the gene matches. Per the germline V gene, CDR1 is MNHNS and CDR2 is SASEGT. CDR3 coding DNA: TGTGCCAGCAGTGAATCTTGGATGGCACTAGCGCGGGATGAGCAGTTCTTC. Its protein is CASSESWMALARDEQFF.